This T cell receptor beta chain was recorded in a study of shared clonotypes between healthy human individuals. Study in general: The study drew on two women and a few men aged 18 to 49 as donors.

This clone is a singleton in its sample. Its cognate antigen is unknown. CDR1 and CDR2 (germline): SGHTA, FQGTGA. Trimming shortened V by 4 bases and J by 6 bases, and 12 bases separated the two germline ends. The CDR3 runs 14 residues. Repertoires were generated with immunoSEQ multiplex PCR, while TCRdb's copy carries only in-frame clones and drops some. Among about 1.1 million clones listed, about 84% were seen once. CD4+ cell separation produced CD45RA+ naive and CD45RA-negative memory subsets. Study results and limitations: Inspection by rarefaction showed sorted-subset sequencing to be incomplete despite large depth. Naive CD4 clonotypes overlapped across a few donors at around 4.8%.

The sequenced material came from memory CD4+ T cells from PBMCs. Documented subset: CD45RA-negative fraction. V gene TRBV7-3 combines with J gene TRBJ2-2; D ambiguous. The receptor comes from a man aged 18 to 29 in good health. Some clones in this sample may be carry-over from other donors' samples. CDR3 DNA sequence: TGTGCCAGCAGCTCAGAGGCCTCAGCCGGGGAGCTGTTTTTT. It yields the protein CASSSEASAGELFF.